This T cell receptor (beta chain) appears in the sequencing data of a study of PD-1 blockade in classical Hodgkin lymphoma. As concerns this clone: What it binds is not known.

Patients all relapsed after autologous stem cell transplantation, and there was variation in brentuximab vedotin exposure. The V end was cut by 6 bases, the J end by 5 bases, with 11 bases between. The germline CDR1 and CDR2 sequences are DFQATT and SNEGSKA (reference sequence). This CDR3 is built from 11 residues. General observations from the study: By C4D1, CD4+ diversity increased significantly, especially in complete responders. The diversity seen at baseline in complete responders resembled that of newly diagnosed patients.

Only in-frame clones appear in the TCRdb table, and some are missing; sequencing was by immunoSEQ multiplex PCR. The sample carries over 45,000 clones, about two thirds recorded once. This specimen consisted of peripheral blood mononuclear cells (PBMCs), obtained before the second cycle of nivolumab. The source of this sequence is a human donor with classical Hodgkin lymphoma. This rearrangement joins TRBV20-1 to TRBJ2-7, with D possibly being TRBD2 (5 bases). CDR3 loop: CSAPTSHEQYF. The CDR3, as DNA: TGCAGTGCGCCTACTAGTCACGAGCAGTACTTC.